Included here is one TCR beta chain sequence, with context. What it binds is not known. The ends were cut back, 0 bases at V and 5 bases at J, with 6 bases in the middle. This CDR3 spans 13 amino acids. Germline CDR1 reads SGHKS; CDR2 reads YYEKEE (reference sequence). The data originate from a study of T cell responses to AZD1222 COVID-19 vaccine. Whole-study results and caveats: Spike-specific TCR breadth and depth rose after two AZD1222 doses. White British people made up most donors, females outnumbered males, and clonal diversity was possibly underestimated. At 160-218 and 743-854, vaccine-associated CD4 TCRs were dominant, and they spanned spike. Of spike-specific TCRs, nearly half reportedly target regions left unmutated in variants.

Only in-frame clones appear in the TCRdb table, and some are missing; sequencing was by immunoSEQ multiplex PCR. The sample contains over 110,000 clones, around 87% of which appear only once. Specimen: peripheral blood, collected on day 0 of AZD1222 vaccination. The TCR sequence derives from an adult in good health. The rearrangement joins TRBV5-5 to TRBJ2-1; the D call may be TRBD1 or TRBD2 (5 bases each). In nucleotides, the CDR3 is TGTGCCAGCAGCTTGGGAGGGGACAATGAGCAGTTCTTC. Amino acids: CASSLGGDNEQFF.